This T cell receptor (beta chain) is drawn from a study of T cells in AML relapse after transplant (dated by TCRdb to the late 2010s). Regarding the complete study: Remission controls were clinically matched patients who maintained long-term complete remission with more than 3 years of follow-up. Bone marrow collected about 1 year after HSCT from patients who maintained complete remission served as the remission samples. In a retrospective study, inhibitory receptor expression and TCR repertoires of bone marrow T cells were examined in patients who had received allogeneic HSCT for myeloid malignancy.

The library was generated by PCR. A modified RACE PCR protocol, not multiplex PCR, was used to amplify TCR alpha and beta chains from RNA. Libraries were sequenced on an Illumina MiSeq, and raw reads were demultiplexed by sample-specific barcode combinations. For the original study's pipeline: MiXCR software was used to identify TCR clonotypes from the sequencing reads. Using fastp trimming at Q25 and MiXCR clonotype assembly, TCRdb reanalyzed the public sequencing data and kept in-frame beta chains. Rows matching on CDR3 protein sequence are summarized as one entry with the most common DNA and genes. TCRdb, not the authors, supplied the V and J calls. Counted in this sample were about 3,500 distinct CDR3 sequences; about 10% of them appeared once. The ten biggest clones cover roughly 32% of the sample. This clonotype was seen at least ten times. This receptor's antigen is unknown. There are no base qualities to consult, and no much larger clone falls within one base.

Broader findings and caveats from the paper: TCR repertoire comparisons were based on very few samples, with only three individuals included per group for unsorted bone marrow.

The CDR3 goes from the cysteine to the phenylalanine over 12 residues. Kept here is only the CDR3 DNA, which spans 36 bases and is read in frame from base 1. CDR1 LGHDT and CDR2 YNNKEL are derived from the germline V gene (reference sequence). V is shortened by 4 bases, J by 14 bases, and the region joining them spans 16 bases. The sequenced sample was bone marrow, either the whole sample or a sorted T cell fraction (not recorded which), obtained in complete remission. The TCR originated in a human donor who had a stem cell transplant for acute myeloid leukemia. After a transplant, some T cells may be the graft donor's own cells. This receptor chain uses TRBV3-1 and TRBJ2-3; TRBD2 is a possible D gene, resting on 6 matching bases. Read as DNA, the sequence is TGTGCCAGCAGCCTTTCACCGGAGCGGGTGTATTTT. Its protein is CASSLSPERVYF.